Listed below are T cell receptor beta chains from one sample, sequenced in a study of cytomegalovirus exposure and HLA in healthy donors. Libraries were prepared by immunoSEQ multiplex PCR; TCRdb keeps only in-frame clonotypes and omits some of them. This table has some 150,000 clones, roughly 86% appearing once. The material sequenced was PBMCs. Receptor source: a man aged 18 to 30 in good health and CMV-seropositive. Both conserved end residues are part of each CDR3. A D gene is named only where the DNA matches it firmly. Clone size, where shown, is once, few, many, or a class for clones that have expanded.

j_call,clone_size,d_call,v_call,cdr3_nt,cdr3_aa
TRBJ1-2,-,-,TRBV18,TGTGCCAGCTCACCAGGGCAGAATGAGGGCTACACCTTC,CASSPGQNEGYTF
TRBJ1-2,once,-,TRBV4-1,TGCGCCAGCAGCCAATCCCCCAGGGGAGAGTATGGCTACACCTTC,CASSQSPRGEYGYTF
TRBJ1-2,-,TRBD1,TRBV14,TGTGCCAGCAGCCGGACAGGGTCAGCTAACTATGGCTACACCTTC,CASSRTGSANYGYTF
TRBJ2-3,-,-,TRBV2,TGTGCCAGCAGCGAATTAGGAAGAGGGCCAGATACGCAGTATTTT,CASSELGRGPDTQYF
TRBJ1-6,-,TRBD1,TRBV7-8,TGTGCCAGCAGCTCGAAATCGGGACAGAATTCACCCCTCCACTTT,CASSSKSGQNSPLHF
TRBJ1-4,-,-,TRBV7-9,TGTGCCAGCAGCTTAGCGGGGTCAGGGGATGAAAAACTGTTTTTT,CASSLAGSGDEKLFF
TRBJ2-1,-,-,TRBV13,TGTGCCAGCAGCCCAGGGGCAGAATTTAACAATGAGCAGTTCTTC,CASSPGAEFNNEQFF
TRBJ2-7,-,-,TRBV2,TGTGCCAGCAGCCCCAACTACGAGCAGTACTTC,CASSPNYEQYF
TRBJ2-1,-,TRBD2,TRBV6-4,TGTGCCAGCAAGGGACTAGCGGGAGGTGAGCAGTTCTTC,CASKGLAGGEQFF
TRBJ2-7,-,TRBD2,TRBV7-9,TGTGCCAGCAGCTTCGGCGGGAGTAGTTCCTACGAGCAGTACTTC,CASSFGGSSSYEQYF
TRBJ1-2,few,TRBD1,TRBV2,TGTGCCAGCACCCTGGGACAGGTCTATGGCTACACCTTC,CASTLGQVYGYTF
TRBJ1-3,few,-,TRBV6-4,TGTGCCAGCAGTGGGGGCGCGGTAGGAAACACCATATATTTT,CASSGGAVGNTIYF
TRBJ1-1,-,-,TRBV2,TGTGCCAGCAACTTACAGGGCCTCCCGAACACTGAAGCTTTCTTT,CASNLQGLPNTEAFF
TRBJ2-1,-,-,TRBV4-1,TGCGCCAGCAGCCAACTTTACGGCGAGGAGAATGAGCAGTTCTTC,CASSQLYGEENEQFF
TRBJ2-3,-,-,TRBV2,TGTGCCAGCAGTGAGGGGACTTCACTACGGGATACGCAGTATTTT,CASSEGTSLRDTQYF
TRBJ2-1,-,TRBD2,TRBV6-1,TGTGCCAGCAGTGGACTAGCGGGAGGGTACAATGAGCAGTTCTTC,CASSGLAGGYNEQFF
TRBJ1-1,few,-,TRBV2,TGTGCCAGCAGGACTTCGCGCGGAGTTATGAACACTGAAGCTTTCTTT,CASRTSRGVMNTEAFF
TRBJ2-1,-,TRBD2,TRBV7-9,TGTGCCAGCAGCTTGGATTGGACTAGCGGGGGGAATGAGCAGTTCTTC,CASSLDWTSGGNEQFF
TRBJ2-1,-,-,TRBV13,TGTGCCAGCAGCTTGTTGAGGGGGAAGGTTGGTGAGCAGTTCTTC,CASSLLRGKVGEQFF
TRBJ1-2,once,TRBD1,TRBV15,TGTGCCACCAGCAGAGACCCGACAGGGTCGAACTATGGCTACACCTTC,CATSRDPTGSNYGYTF
TRBJ1-2,-,-,TRBV19,TGTGCCAGTACCTCCGCATCTGCGGGGGCATCTAACTATGGCTACACCTTC,CASTSASAGASNYGYTF
TRBJ1-6,-,TRBD1,TRBV5-1,TGCGCCAGCAGACAGATTCAGGGGGCCAATTCACCCCTCCACTTT,CASRQIQGANSPLHF